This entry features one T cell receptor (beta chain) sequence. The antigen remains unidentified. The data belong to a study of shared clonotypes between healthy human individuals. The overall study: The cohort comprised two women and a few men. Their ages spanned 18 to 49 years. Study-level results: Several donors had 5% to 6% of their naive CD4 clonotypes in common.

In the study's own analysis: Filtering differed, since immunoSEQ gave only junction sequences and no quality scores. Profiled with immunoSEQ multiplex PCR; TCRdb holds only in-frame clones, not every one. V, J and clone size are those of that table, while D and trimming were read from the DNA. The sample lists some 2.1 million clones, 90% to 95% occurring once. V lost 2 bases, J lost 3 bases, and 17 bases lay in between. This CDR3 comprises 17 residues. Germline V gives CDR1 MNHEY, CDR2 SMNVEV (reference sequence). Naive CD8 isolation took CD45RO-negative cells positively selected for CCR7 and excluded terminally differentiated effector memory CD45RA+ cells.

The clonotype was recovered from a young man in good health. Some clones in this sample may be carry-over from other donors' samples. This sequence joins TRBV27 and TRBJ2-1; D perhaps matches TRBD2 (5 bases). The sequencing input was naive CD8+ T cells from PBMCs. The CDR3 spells CASSLLSPAEFYNEQFF. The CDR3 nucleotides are TGTGCCAGCAGTTTACTTTCCCCAGCGGAATTCTACAATGAGCAGTTCTTC.